Below, 18 T cell receptor beta chains from the same sample are listed, as sequenced in a study of technical replicates of blood from a handful of donors (dated by TCRdb to 2016 to 2017). The method was the immunoSEQ multiplex PCR assay. The table comes from immuneACCESS by way of TCRdb, which keeps in-frame sequences with V and J called. Part of the clones is missing from these tables; in studies checked, under half for an unresolved V gene and the rest for unknown reasons. The sample has approximately 73,000 clones on record, roughly 96% of them singletons. The top ten constitute roughly 0.3% of the sample. Sequencing was done on a sample of T cells isolated from PBMCs. The receptor source for this set is a human donor in good health.

The J gene is TRBJ2-1, the V gene TRBV6-6; 9 bases align to TRBD2. V lost 7 bases and J lost 6; bases outside the gene matches: 7. Germline V gene lookup returns CDR1 MNHNY and CDR2 SVGAGI (reference sequence). The CDR3 consists of 14 residues. CDR3 in amino acids: CASTSSGRGNEQFF. The DNA of the CDR3 is TGTGCCAGCACCAGTAGCGGGAGAGGCAATGAGCAGTTCTTC.

The chain joins TRBV7-2 to TRBJ2-5, with 11 bases fitting TRBD2. Germline trimming cut 1 base from V and 2 bases from J; bases unmatched to any gene: 3. This CDR3 region has 16 residues. CDR1 SGHTA and CDR2 FQGNSA come from the germline V gene. CDR3 residues: CASSLGTSGFQETQYF. For the CDR3, the DNA is TGTGCCAGCAGCTTAGGGACTAGCGGGTTTCAAGAGACCCAGTACTTC.

The chain is built from TRBV4-2 and TRBJ2-1, with TRBD2 matching over 8 bases. This CDR3 is built from 15 residues. CDR1 is LGHNA, CDR2 YNFKEQ, per germline. Trimming removed 4 bases from V and 2 bases from J; junction bases left unmatched: 4. The CDR3 protein is CASSPSGSTYNEQFF. CDR3 bases: TGTGCCAGCAGCCCCAGCGGGAGTACCTACAATGAGCAGTTCTTC.

The chain has TRBV28 and TRBJ2-5; possibly TRBD1 for D (5 bases). With 6 bases removed from V and 3 bases from J, the gap between germline ends came to 20 bases. The CDR3 runs to 16 residues. CDR1 and CDR2 from the germline V gene are MDHEN and SYDVKM. CDR3 loop: CASRLGRRGLEETQYF. CDR3 DNA sequence: TGTGCCAGCAGGTTGGGGCGTCGTGGGTTGGAAGAGACCCAGTACTTC.

This clone was found once. The V gene is TRBV7-9, the J gene TRBJ2-1, with D unclear. V was clipped by 2 bases and J by 9 bases, with 5 bases between them. CDR3 length: 11 residues. CDR1 SEHNR and CDR2 FQNEAQ come from the germline V gene (reference sequence). The CDR3 DNA follows: TGTGCCAGCAGCTTAACTACTGAGCAGTTCTTC. This codes for CASSLTTEQFF. The whole variable domain, remainder taken from reference TRBV7-9 and TRBJ2-1, is DTGVSQNPRHKITKRGQNVTFRCDPISEHNRLYWYRQTLGQGPEFLTYFQNEAQLEKSRLLSDRFSAERPKGSFSTLEIQRTEQGDSAMYLCASSLTTEQFFGPGTRLTVL.

CDR3 sequence: CASSWGPARFFEQFF. The CDR3 DNA reads TGTGCCAGCAGTTGGGGGCCGGCACGGTTTTTTGAGCAGTTCTTC. V is TRBV27 and J is TRBJ2-1, with a tentative D call TRBD1 (6 bases). With 4 bases removed from V and 9 bases from J, the gap between germline ends came to 19 bases. This CDR3 region has 15 residues. CDR1 and CDR2 from the germline V gene are MNHEY and SMNVEV (reference sequence).

The V and J genes are TRBV5-1 and TRBJ1-3, with D hard to call. The germline V gene encodes CDR1 SGHRS and CDR2 YFSETQ. V was trimmed by 0 bases and J by 8 bases, leaving 9 bases between them. The length of the CDR3 is 13 residues. The CDR3 DNA sequence: TGCGCCAGCAGCTTGGCCAACGGGGACACCATATATTTT. Its protein product is CASSLANGDTIYF.

The chain is built from TRBV25-1 and TRBJ1-2; tentatively, D is TRBD1 (5 bases). This CDR3 spans 13 amino acids. CDR1 and CDR2 from the germline V gene are MGHDK and SYGVNS. V lost 3 bases, J lost 4 bases, and 9 bases lay in between. The CDR3: CASSDWGSYGYTF. Here the CDR3 DNA reads TGTGCCAGCAGTGATTGGGGCTCCTATGGCTACACCTTC.

This chain connects TRBV9 to TRBJ2-1; 14 bases are shared with TRBD2. The CDR3 sequence is 16 residues long. The J segment lost 7 bases and the V segment lost 0 bases, leaving 3 bases of the junction unmatched. Germline V lookup: CDR1 SGDLS, CDR2 YYNGEE. Here the CDR3 DNA reads TGTGCCAGCAGCGTAGGGGGGACTAGCGGGAGTAATGAGCAGTTCTTC. It translates to CASSVGGTSGSNEQFF.

The rearrangement joins TRBV2 to TRBJ1-1, with no clear D. The CDR3 spans 14 residues. CDR1 is SNHLY, CDR2 FYNNEI, per germline. V dropped 8 bases and J dropped 0 bases, with 13 bases sitting between them. The CDR3 loop reads CASAMGQLNTEAFF. CDR3 DNA: TGTGCCAGCGCCATGGGCCAGCTGAACACTGAAGCTTTCTTT.

V and J are TRBV4-1 and TRBJ1-2, with D hard to call. Trimming shortened V by 0 bases and J by 6 bases, and 14 bases separated the two germline ends. The CDR3 is made up of 15 amino acids. Germline assignment: CDR1 MGHRA and CDR2 YSYEKL. The CDR3 reads CASSQEGGETHGYTF. The DNA of the CDR3 is TGCGCCAGCAGCCAAGAAGGCGGAGAAACCCATGGCTACACCTTC.

J is TRBJ1-1 and V is TRBV16; the match to TRBD1 covers 7 bases. The CDR3 has 13 amino acids. Germline CDR1 and CDR2: KGHSY and FQNENV. V lost 5 bases and J lost 1; bases outside the gene matches: 1. CDR3 sequence: CASSRDRNTEAFF. The CDR3 bases are TGTGCCAGCAGCAGGGACAGGAACACTGAAGCTTTCTTT.

V gene TRBV7-9 combines with J gene TRBJ1-5; weak D call: TRBD1 (6 bases). CDR1 is SEHNR and CDR2 is FQNEAQ in the germline V gene (reference sequence). With 5 bases removed from V and 1 base from J, the gap between germline ends came to 15 bases. The CDR3 extends over 16 amino acids. CDR3 sequence reads: CASSAWDIWSNQPQHF. The CDR3 coding sequence is TGTGCCAGCAGCGCGTGGGACATATGGAGCAATCAGCCCCAGCATTTT.

This chain links TRBV5-1 with TRBJ1-4; TRBD1 aligns across 10 bases. The CDR3 loop spans 19 amino acids. Germline lookup yields CDR1 SGHRS and CDR2 YFSETQ. Trimming removed 2 bases from V and 2 bases from J; junction bases left unmatched: 12. The CDR3 coding sequence is TGCGCCAGCAGCTTTACCGGGACAGGGGAAACGTCGACTAATGAAAAACTGTTTTTT. Translation gives CASSFTGTGETSTNEKLFF.

The CDR3 spells CASRDGDSNQPQHF. CDR3 DNA: TGTGCCAGTAGGGACGGGGATAGCAATCAGCCCCAGCATTTT. The chain is built from TRBV19 and TRBJ1-5; D remains unclear. This CDR3 contains 14 residues. Deletions cut 6 bases from V and 0 bases from J, with 9 bases between. The germline gives CDR1 LNHDA, CDR2 SQIVND (reference sequence).

This clone appeared once. CDR3 nucleotides: TGTGCCAGCAGCTCCAGACAGGGACCGTACGAGCAGTACTTC. Residues: CASSSRQGPYEQYF. This rearrangement joins TRBV7-9 to TRBJ2-7; TRBD1 matches 7 bases. J gave up 4 bases and V 4 bases, and 7 bases lay outside the gene matches. This CDR3 is built from 14 residues. Germline assignment: CDR1 SEHNR and CDR2 FQNEAQ (reference sequence). Combining the CDR3 with reference TRBV7-9 and TRBJ2-7 gives the whole variable domain DTGVSQNPRHKITKRGQNVTFRCDPISEHNRLYWYRQTLGQGPEFLTYFQNEAQLEKSRLLSDRFSAERPKGSFSTLEIQRTEQGDSAMYLCASSSRQGPYEQYFGPGTRLTVT.

The chain is built from TRBV15 and TRBJ1-4; 9 bases match TRBD1. The germline V gene encodes CDR1 LNHNV and CDR2 YYDKDF (reference sequence). There are 15 residues in the CDR3. The trim removed 3 bases at V and 7 bases at J, leaving 6 bases unmatched. This chain's CDR3 is CATSRGGQGVEKLFF. For the CDR3, the DNA is TGTGCCACCAGCAGGGGGGGACAGGGTGTTGAAAAACTGTTTTTT.

The chain carries TRBV5-6 and TRBJ1-1; 7 bases map to TRBD1. In germline, CDR1 is SGHDT, CDR2 YYEEEE. V was pared by 1 base and J by 7 bases, with 4 bases of the junction left unmatched. This CDR3 spans 13 amino acids. CDR3 sequence reads: CASSLPGGNEAFF. The CDR3 DNA reads as TGTGCCAGCAGCTTGCCAGGGGGAAATGAAGCTTTCTTT.